This T cell receptor beta chain emerged from a study of CD8+CD57+ T cells in acquired aplastic anemia. About the study: Sorted cells (CD4+ and CD8+) yielded DNA amounts that averaged approximately 3.2 ug.

Patients chosen for sequencing had shown CD8+CD57+ cell expansion by flow cytometry. This clonotype was counted many times. Researchers used genomic DNA as the template to profile TCR beta VDJ and CDR3. TCRdb reprocessed the reads via MiXCR and lists one record per CDR3 protein. Here the sample spans some 150,000 distinct CDR3 sequences, around 50% being singletons. The V and J ends lost 4 bases and 8 bases respectively, with 23 bases between them. This CDR3 is 16 amino acids long. This chain connects TRBV12-3 or TRBV12-4 to TRBJ1-2; D not resolved. The sequence was collected from a human donor with aplastic anemia. What was sequenced was sorted CD4+, CD8+, or CD8+CD57+ T cells (not recorded which) from PBMCs. CDR3 nucleotides: TGTGCCAGCAGTTCAAGCAGGACCGCACGAAGAGGAGGCTACACCTTC. It codes for CASSSSRTARRGGYTF.